The 8 T cell receptor beta chains below come from one sample, sequenced in a study of read filtering for tumor transcriptome and immune sequencing. The library was built from roughly 400 ng RNA with molecular barcoded adaptors for alpha/delta and beta/gamma chains. TCRdb reprocessed the reads with MiXCR, giving one entry per CDR3 protein. This repertoire shows roughly 25,000 distinct CDR3 sequences, approximately 15% found once; its top ten account for about 41%. The sequencing sample was made of a population of CD138-negative cells sorted from bone marrow. The receptors originated from a donor at least 40 years old with multiple myeloma.

At least ten counts were recorded for this clonotype. The V and J genes are TRBV6-1 and TRBJ2-1; D is uncertain. The CDR3 consists of 15 residues. CDR1 and CDR2 from the germline V gene are MNHNS and SASEGT. The V and J ends lost 5 bases and 4 bases respectively, with 15 bases between them. The CDR3 DNA sequence: TGTGCCAGCAGTCCCATTGCAGGAGTTTACAATGAGCAGTTCTTC. Protein sequence: CASSPIAGVYNEQFF.

This clonotype was counted ten times or more. V is TRBV29-1 and J is TRBJ2-3, with D possibly TRBD1 on 6 matching bases. CDR3 length equals 15 residues. Trimming took off 4 bases at V and 2 bases at J, with 16 bases between the two ends. Germline assignment: CDR1 SQVTM and CDR2 ANQGSEA. In DNA form, the CDR3 reads TGCAGCGTTGTCGGGCAGGGGCGGGTCACAGATACGCAGTATTTT. It encodes CSVVGQGRVTDTQYF.

This clonotype has just a few counts. This likely traces to a read error, being one base from a far larger clone. The rearrangement joins TRBV20-1 to TRBJ1-4; a weak D match, TRBD1 (5 bases). This CDR3 has 14 residues. Germline V gene sequence: CDR1 DFQATT, CDR2 SNEGSKA (reference sequence). The CDR3 DNA follows: TGCAGTGCTCAGGGTCTGACCCTCTCAGATACGCTGTATTTT. Protein sequence: CSAQGLTLSDTLYF.

This clonotype was picked up many times. The V and J genes are TRBV7-2 and TRBJ2-1, with D unclear. The CDR3 covers 14 residues. Germline V gives CDR1 SGHTA, CDR2 FQGNSA. Between the trimmed V and J ends, which lost 2 bases and 7 bases, there was a span of 12 bases. CDR3 protein: CASSLKSNPNEQFF. Here the CDR3 DNA reads TGTGCCAGCAGCTTAAAAAGCAATCCTAATGAGCAGTTCTTC.

This clonotype was recorded many times. This rearrangement joins TRBV2 to TRBJ2-3, with D tentatively TRBD1 (5 bases). CDR1 is SNHLY and CDR2 is FYNNEI in the germline V gene. The CDR3 extends over 14 amino acids. Trimming pared 3 bases from V and 2 bases from J, leaving 9 bases between. The CDR3 DNA reads TGTGCCAGCAGTGAGGGGCAGTACACAGATACGCAGTATTTT. Translated: CASSEGQYTDTQYF.

This clonotype was counted many times. The chain joins TRBV2 to TRBJ2-7, with a possible D match to TRBD2 (6 bases). Trimming shortened V by 2 bases and J by 3 bases, and 17 bases separated the two germline ends. Germline-derived CDR1 and CDR2 are SNHLY and FYNNEI. This CDR3 has 16 residues. Here the CDR3 DNA reads TGTGCCAGCAGTGAATCGGGAAGCCGGGGAGGCTACGAGCAGTACTTC. Translating gives CASSESGSRGGYEQYF.

A word on this clonotype: A far larger clone is a single base away, which makes a read error likely. V usage is TRBV7-3 and J usage is TRBJ1-5; D is unresolved. From germline, CDR1 is SGHTA and CDR2 FQGTGA. This CDR3 region has 13 residues. Trimming took 6 bases from V and 5 from J, leaving 11 bases between them. The CDR3 protein is CASSSATDQPQHF. The CDR3 coding sequence is TGTGCCAGCAGTTCTGCGACCGATCAGCCCCAGCATTTT.

This clonotype was counted at least ten times. The chain carries TRBV4-2 and TRBJ2-7; 7 bases match TRBD1. The trim removed 1 base at V and 1 base at J, leaving 10 bases unmatched. The germline gives CDR1 LGHNA, CDR2 YNFKEQ. This CDR3 region has 17 residues. The CDR3 loop reads CASSQAQGQAASYEQYF. In nucleotides, the CDR3 is TGTGCCAGCAGCCAAGCCCAAGGACAGGCCGCTTCCTACGAGCAGTACTTC.